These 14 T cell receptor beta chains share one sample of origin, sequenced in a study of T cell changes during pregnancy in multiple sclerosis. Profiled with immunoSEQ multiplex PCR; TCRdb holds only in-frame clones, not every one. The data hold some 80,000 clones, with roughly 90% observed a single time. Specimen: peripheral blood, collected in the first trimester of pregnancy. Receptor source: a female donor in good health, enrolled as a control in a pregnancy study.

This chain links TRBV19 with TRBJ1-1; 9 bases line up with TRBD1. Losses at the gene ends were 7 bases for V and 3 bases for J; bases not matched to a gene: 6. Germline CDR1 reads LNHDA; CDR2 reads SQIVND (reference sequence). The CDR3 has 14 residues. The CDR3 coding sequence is TGTGCCAGTATTCCCGGACAGGGGTACACTGAAGCTTTCTTT. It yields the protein CASIPGQGYTEAFF.

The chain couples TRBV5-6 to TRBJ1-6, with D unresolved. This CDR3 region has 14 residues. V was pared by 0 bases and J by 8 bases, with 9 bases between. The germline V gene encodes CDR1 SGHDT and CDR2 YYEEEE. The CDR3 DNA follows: TGTGCCAGCAGCTTGGCCGGGCGGGATTCACCCCTCCACTTT. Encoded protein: CASSLAGRDSPLHF.

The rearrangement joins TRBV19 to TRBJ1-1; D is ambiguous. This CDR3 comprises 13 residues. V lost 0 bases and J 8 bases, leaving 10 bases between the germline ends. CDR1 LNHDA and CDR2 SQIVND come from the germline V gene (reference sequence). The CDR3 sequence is CASSIDIRREAFF. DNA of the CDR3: TGTGCCAGTAGTATAGATATAAGGAGGGAAGCTTTCTTT.

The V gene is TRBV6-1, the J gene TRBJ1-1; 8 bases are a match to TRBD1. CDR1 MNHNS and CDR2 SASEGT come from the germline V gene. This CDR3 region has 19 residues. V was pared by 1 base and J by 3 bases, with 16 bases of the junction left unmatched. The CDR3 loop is CASSEDRGGRRSLYTEAFF. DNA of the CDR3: TGTGCCAGCAGTGAAGACAGGGGGGGGAGGAGGAGTTTATACACTGAAGCTTTCTTT.

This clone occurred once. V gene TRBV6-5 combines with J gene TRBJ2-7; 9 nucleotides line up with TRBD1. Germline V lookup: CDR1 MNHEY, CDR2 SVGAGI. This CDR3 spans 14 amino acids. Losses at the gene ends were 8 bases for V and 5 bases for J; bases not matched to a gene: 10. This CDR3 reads CASGQGTGFHEQYF. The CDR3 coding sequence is TGTGCCAGCGGCCAAGGGACAGGGTTCCACGAGCAGTACTTC.

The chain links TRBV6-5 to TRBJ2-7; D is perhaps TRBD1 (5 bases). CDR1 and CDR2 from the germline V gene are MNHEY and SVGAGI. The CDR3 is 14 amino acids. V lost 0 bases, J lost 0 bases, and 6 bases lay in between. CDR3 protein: CASSYSTASYEQYF. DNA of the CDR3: TGTGCCAGCAGTTACTCGACAGCCTCCTACGAGCAGTACTTC.

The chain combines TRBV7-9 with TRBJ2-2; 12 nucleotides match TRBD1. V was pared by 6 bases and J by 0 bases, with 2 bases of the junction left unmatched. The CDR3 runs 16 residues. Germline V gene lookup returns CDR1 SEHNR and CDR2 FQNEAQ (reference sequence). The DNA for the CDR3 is TGTGCCAGCAGGGGGACAGGGGGCTCGAACACCGGGGAGCTGTTTTTT. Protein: CASRGTGGSNTGELFF.

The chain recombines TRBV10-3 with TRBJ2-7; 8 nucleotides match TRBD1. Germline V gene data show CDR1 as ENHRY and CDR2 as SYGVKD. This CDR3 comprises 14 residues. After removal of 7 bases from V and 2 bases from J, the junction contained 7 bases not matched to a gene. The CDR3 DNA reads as TGTGCCATCAATTCCGGACAGGGCACCTACGAGCAGTACTTC. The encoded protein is CAINSGQGTYEQYF.

The CDR3 region is CASRKLGTGVEKLFF. The DNA of the CDR3 is TGCGCCAGCAGGAAACTCGGGACAGGGGTGGAAAAACTGTTTTTT. This chain connects TRBV5-1 to TRBJ1-4; 10 nucleotides line up with TRBD1. The germline V gene encodes CDR1 SGHRS and CDR2 YFSETQ. The CDR3 has 15 amino acids. After removal of 5 bases from V and 8 bases from J, the junction contained 9 bases not matched to a gene.

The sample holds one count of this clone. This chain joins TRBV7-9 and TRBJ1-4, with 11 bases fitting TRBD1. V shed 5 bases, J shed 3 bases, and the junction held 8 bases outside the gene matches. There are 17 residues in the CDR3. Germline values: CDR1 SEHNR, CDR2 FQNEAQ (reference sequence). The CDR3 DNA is TGTGCCAGCAGCCCCGATGGACAGGGGGCTTCTAATGAAAAACTGTTTTTT. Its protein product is CASSPDGQGASNEKLFF.

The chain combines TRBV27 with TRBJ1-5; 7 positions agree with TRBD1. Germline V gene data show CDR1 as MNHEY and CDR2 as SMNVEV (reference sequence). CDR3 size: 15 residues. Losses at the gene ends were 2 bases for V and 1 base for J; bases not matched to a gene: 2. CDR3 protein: CASSLTGASNQPQHF. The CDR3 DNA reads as TGTGCCAGCAGTTTAACAGGGGCGAGCAATCAGCCCCAGCATTTT.

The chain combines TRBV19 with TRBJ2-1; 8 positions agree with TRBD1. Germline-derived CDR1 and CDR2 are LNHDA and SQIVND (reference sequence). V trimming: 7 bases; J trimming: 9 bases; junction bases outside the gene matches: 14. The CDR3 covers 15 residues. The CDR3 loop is CASTKPGTGAGEQFF. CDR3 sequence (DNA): TGTGCCAGTACTAAACCCGGGACAGGTGCGGGTGAGCAGTTCTTC.

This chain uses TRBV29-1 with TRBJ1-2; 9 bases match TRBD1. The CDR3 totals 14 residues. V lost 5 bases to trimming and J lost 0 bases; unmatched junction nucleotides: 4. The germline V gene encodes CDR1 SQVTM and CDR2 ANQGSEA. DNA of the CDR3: TGCAGCGTTCGGACAGGGGCTCCTAACTATGGCTACACCTTC. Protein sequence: CSVRTGAPNYGYTF.

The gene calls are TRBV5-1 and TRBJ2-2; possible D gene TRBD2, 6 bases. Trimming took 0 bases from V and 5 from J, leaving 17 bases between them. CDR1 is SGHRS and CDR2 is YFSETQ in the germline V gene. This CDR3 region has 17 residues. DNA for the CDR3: TGCGCCAGCAGCTTGGAAAGGGGACTCACGGGGACCGGGGAGCTGTTTTTT. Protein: CASSLERGLTGTGELFF.